The 12 T cell receptor beta chains below all came from one sample that was sequenced in a study of blood T cell repertoires in COVID-19. Assay used: immunoSEQ multiplex PCR; TCRdb lists only in-frame clones, some missing. Counted here are 200,000 to 250,000 clones, 70% to 90% occurring once; the ten biggest clones make up about 4.8%. Material for sequencing was peripheral blood. The source is a woman between 40 and 50 years old with acute or convalescent COVID-19.

The chain recombines TRBV4-1 with TRBJ1-1; no clear D. Germline V gives CDR1 MGHRA, CDR2 YSYEKL. Trimming removed 4 bases from V and 4 bases from J, with 25 bases in between. CDR3 length: 18 amino acids. Here the CDR3 DNA reads TGCGCCAGCAGCCGAACCACCTCAGGACTGAACGGGATCACTGAAGCTTTCTTT. This encodes CASSRTTSGLNGITEAFF.

This chain uses TRBV29-1 with TRBJ1-2; D is ambiguous. From germline, CDR1 is SQVTM and CDR2 ANQGSEA. The CDR3 is 12 residues long. V was cut by 0 bases and J by 8 bases, with 10 bases left in between. CDR3 nucleotides: TGCAGCGTTGAAGAAAGTCGCTACGGCTACACCTTC. It specifies CSVEESRYGYTF. Together with reference TRBV29-1 and TRBJ1-2, the CDR3 gives the full variable domain: SAVISQKPSRDICQRGTSLTIQCQVDSQVTMMFWYRQQPGQSLTLIATANQGSEATYESGFVIDKFPISRPNLTFSTLTVSNMSPEDSSIYLCSVEESRYGYTFGSGTRLTVV.

This clone appeared a single time. The J gene is TRBJ2-1, the V gene TRBV18, with TRBD1 identical over 9 bases. Germline V gene data show CDR1 as KGHSH and CDR2 as LQKENI. The V segment lost 3 bases and the J segment 8 bases; nucleotides outside the gene matches: 8. The CDR3 has 15 residues. CDR3 DNA: TGTGCCAGCTCACCGGGACAGGGCCAAAGGGATGAGCAGTTCTTC. This gives the protein CASSPGQGQRDEQFF.

The rearrangement uses TRBV6-6 and TRBJ2-7; possible D gene TRBD2, 7 bases. The CDR3 consists of 15 residues. The germline V and J ends were trimmed by 0 bases and 1 base, with 10 bases remaining between them. Germline CDR1 reads MNHNY; CDR2 reads SVGAGI (reference sequence). For the CDR3, the DNA is TGTGCCAGCAGTTACTCAAGGGGGGGGTCCTACGAGCAGTACGTC. Translating gives CASSYSRGGSYEQYV.

The rearrangement joins TRBV3-1 (or the pseudogene TRBV3-2) to TRBJ2-1; 7 bases agree with TRBD2. The CDR3 extends over 14 amino acids. Losses at the gene ends were 4 bases for V and 2 bases for J; bases not matched to a gene: 2. Per the germline V gene, CDR1 is LGHDT and CDR2 is YNNKEL (reference sequence). The CDR3 DNA reads as TGTGCCAGCAGCCGGGAGGGCCCCTACAATGAGCAGTTCTTC. It yields the protein CASSREGPYNEQFF.

This rearrangement joins TRBV6-5 to TRBJ2-7; unclear D gene. The CDR3 is 14 residues long. Germline V lookup: CDR1 MNHEY, CDR2 SVGAGI. V was shortened by 6 bases and J by 2 bases, with 14 bases between the two germline ends. DNA of the CDR3: TGTGCCAGCAGCCTTCCTGACATTACCTACGAGCAGTACGTC. Translating it yields CASSLPDITYEQYV.

The J gene is TRBJ1-5, the V gene TRBV4-1; TRBD1 might be the D (5 bases). Germline V lookup: CDR1 MGHRA, CDR2 YSYEKL. Trimming removed 0 bases from V and 5 bases from J, with 20 bases in between. The CDR3 runs to 18 residues. Here the CDR3 reads CASSQEPLEIREDQPQHF. The CDR3 DNA is TGCGCCAGCAGCCAAGAGCCTTTAGAGATCAGGGAGGATCAGCCCCAGCATTTT.

The chain recombines TRBV5-1 with TRBJ1-2, with D maybe TRBD1 (6 bases). This CDR3 has 14 residues. V gave up 2 bases and J gave up 6 bases, with 14 bases separating them. The germline V gene encodes CDR1 SGHRS and CDR2 YFSETQ. CDR3 region: CASSLTGTGHGYTF. The CDR3, as DNA: TGCGCCAGCAGCTTAACAGGGACCGGCCATGGCTACACCTTC.

This clone was detected only once. The J gene is TRBJ2-1, the V gene TRBV1; the table's D call of TRBD2 was not tested on the DNA. TRBV1 is described as a pseudogene. This CDR3 has 17 amino acids. The CDR3 sequence: CTSSQDGTSGGNNEQFF. In nucleotides, the CDR3 is TGCACCAGCAGCCAAGATGGGACTAGCGGGGGGAACAATGAGCAGTTCTTC.

The chain employs TRBV24-1 and TRBJ1-2; no definite D call. Germline V gene data show CDR1 as KGHDR and CDR2 as SFDVKD. The germline V and J ends were trimmed by 6 bases and 7 bases, with 17 bases remaining between them. The CDR3 is 14 residues long. The DNA of the CDR3 is TGTGCCACCAGTCAACAGATCTGGGTTACTGGCTACACCTTC. The encoded protein is CATSQQIWVTGYTF.

The CDR3 here is CASSASRGGRGEQFF. DNA of the CDR3: TGTGCCAGCAGCGCGTCCCGGGGGGGCCGTGGGGAGCAGTTCTTC. This sequence joins TRBV7-2 and TRBJ2-1; 8 bases line up with TRBD2. V shed 5 bases and J 10 bases; nucleotides not matched to a gene: 13. CDR1 is SGHTA and CDR2 is FQGNSA in the germline V gene. The CDR3 has 15 residues.

This sequence joins TRBV19 and TRBJ1-4, with TRBD1 matching over 11 bases. The V gene end was trimmed by 4 bases and the J gene end by 2 bases; junction bases not matched to a gene: 3. This CDR3 spans 16 amino acids. CDR1 LNHDA and CDR2 SQIVND come from the germline V gene (reference sequence). The chain's CDR3 is CASSTGTGGTNEKLFF. The CDR3 coding sequence is TGTGCCAGTAGTACCGGGACAGGGGGGACTAATGAAAAACTGTTTTTT.